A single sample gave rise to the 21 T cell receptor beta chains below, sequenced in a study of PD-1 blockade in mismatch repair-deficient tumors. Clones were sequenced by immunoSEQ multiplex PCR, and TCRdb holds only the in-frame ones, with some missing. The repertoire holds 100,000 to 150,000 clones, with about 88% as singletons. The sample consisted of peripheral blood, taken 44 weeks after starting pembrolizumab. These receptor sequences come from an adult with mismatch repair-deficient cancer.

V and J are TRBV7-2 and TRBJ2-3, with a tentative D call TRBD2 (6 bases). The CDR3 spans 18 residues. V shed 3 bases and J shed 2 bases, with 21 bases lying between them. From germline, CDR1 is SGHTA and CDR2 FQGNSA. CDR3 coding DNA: TGTGCCAGCAGCTTTAAGATTCGCGGGAACTCGATCACAGATACGCAGTATTTT. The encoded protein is CASSFKIRGNSITDTQYF.

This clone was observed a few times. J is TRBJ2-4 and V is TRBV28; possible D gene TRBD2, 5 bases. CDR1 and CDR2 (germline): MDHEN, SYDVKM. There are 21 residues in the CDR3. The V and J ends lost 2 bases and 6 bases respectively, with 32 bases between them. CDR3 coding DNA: TGTGCCAGCAGTTTAACCGAGCTTGGACGTCTCGGGGTTAGCGACCCAAACATTCAGTACTTC. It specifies CASSLTELGRLGVSDPNIQYF.

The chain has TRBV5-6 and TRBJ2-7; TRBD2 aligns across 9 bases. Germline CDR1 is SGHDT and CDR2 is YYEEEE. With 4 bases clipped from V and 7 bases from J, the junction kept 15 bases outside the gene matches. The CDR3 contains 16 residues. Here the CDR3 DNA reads TGTGCCAGCAGCCGAATAATTGGCGGGAGGGCGGAAGAGCAGTACTTC. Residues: CASSRIIGGRAEEQYF. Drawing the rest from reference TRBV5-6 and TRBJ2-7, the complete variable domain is DAGVTQSPTHLIKTRGQQVTLRCSPKSGHDTVSWYQQALGQGPQFIFQYYEEEERQRGNFPDRFSGHQFPNYSSELNVNALLLGDSALYLCASSRIIGGRAEEQYFGPGTRLTVT.

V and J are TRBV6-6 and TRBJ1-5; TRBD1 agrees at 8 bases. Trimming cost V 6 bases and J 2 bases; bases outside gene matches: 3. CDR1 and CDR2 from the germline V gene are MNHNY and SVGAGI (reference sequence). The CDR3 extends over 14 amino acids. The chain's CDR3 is CASSATGGNQPQHF. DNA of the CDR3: TGTGCCAGCAGCGCGACAGGGGGCAATCAGCCCCAGCATTTT.

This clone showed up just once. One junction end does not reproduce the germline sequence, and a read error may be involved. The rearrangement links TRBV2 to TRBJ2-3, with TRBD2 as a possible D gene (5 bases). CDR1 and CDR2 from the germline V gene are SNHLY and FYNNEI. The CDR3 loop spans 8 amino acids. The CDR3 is CASSGTLF. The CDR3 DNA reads TGTGCCAGCAGTGGGACTCTATTT.

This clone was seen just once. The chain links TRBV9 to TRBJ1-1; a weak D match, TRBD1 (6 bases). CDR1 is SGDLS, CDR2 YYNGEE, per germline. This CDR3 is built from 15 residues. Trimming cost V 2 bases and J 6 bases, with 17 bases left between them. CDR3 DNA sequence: TGTGCCAGCAGCGTGGGGGGGCAGGCGGGCGCTGAAGCTTTCTTT. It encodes CASSVGGQAGAEAFF. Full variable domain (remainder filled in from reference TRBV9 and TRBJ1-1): DSGVTQTPKHLITATGQRVTLRCSPRSGDLSVYWYQQSLDQGLQFLIQYYNGEERAKGNILERFSAQQFPDLHSELNLSSLELGDSALYFCASSVGGQAGAEAFFGQGTRLTVV.

The DNA for the CDR3 is TGTGCCAGCAGCTTGTTTAGCGGGGAACAAGAGACCCAGTACTTC. As protein: CASSLFSGEQETQYF. V and J are TRBV5-4 and TRBJ2-5; TRBD2 aligns across 8 bases. Germline V gene sequence: CDR1 SGHNT, CDR2 YYREEE (reference sequence). This CDR3 spans 15 amino acids. J was trimmed by 2 bases and V by 1 base; bases with no gene match: 4.

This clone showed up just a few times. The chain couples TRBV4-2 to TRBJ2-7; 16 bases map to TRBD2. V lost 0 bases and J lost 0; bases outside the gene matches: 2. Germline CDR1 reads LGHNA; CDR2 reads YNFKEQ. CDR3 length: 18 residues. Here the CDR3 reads CASSQEGLAGGPSYEQYF. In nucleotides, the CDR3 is TGTGCCAGCAGCCAAGAGGGACTAGCGGGAGGGCCCTCCTACGAGCAGTACTTC.

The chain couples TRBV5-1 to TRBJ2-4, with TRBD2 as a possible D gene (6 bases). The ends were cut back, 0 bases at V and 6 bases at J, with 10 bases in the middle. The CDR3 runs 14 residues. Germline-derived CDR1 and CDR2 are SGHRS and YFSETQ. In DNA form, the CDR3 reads TGCGCCAGCAGCTTGGGTTTGGAGGGAAACATTCAGTACTTC. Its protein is CASSLGLEGNIQYF.

The CDR3 reads CASSSTTDRYEAFF. The CDR3 DNA sequence: TGTGCCAGCAGCTCGACGACGGACCGATATGAAGCTTTCTTT. This rearrangement joins TRBV7-3 to TRBJ1-1, with no clear D. Germline values: CDR1 SGHTA, CDR2 FQGTGA. V gave up 4 bases and J gave up 7 bases, with 16 bases separating them. This CDR3 is built from 14 residues. The whole variable domain, filled in from reference TRBV7-3 and TRBJ1-1, reads GAGVSQTPSNKVTEKGKYVELRCDPISGHTALYWYRQSLGQGPEFLIYFQGTGAADDSGLPNDRFFAVRPEGSVSTLKIQRTERGDSAVYLCASSSTTDRYEAFFGQGTRLTVV.

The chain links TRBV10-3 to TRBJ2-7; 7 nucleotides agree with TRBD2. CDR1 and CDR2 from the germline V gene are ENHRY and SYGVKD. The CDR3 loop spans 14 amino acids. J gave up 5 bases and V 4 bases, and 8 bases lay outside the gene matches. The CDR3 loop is CAISAPDGRHEQYF. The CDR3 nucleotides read TGTGCCATCAGTGCTCCGGACGGGAGGCACGAGCAGTACTTC.

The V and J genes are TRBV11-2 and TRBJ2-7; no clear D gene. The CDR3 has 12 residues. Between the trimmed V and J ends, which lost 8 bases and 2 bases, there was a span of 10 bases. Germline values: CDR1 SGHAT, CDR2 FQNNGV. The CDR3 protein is CASAMLTYEQYF. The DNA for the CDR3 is TGTGCCAGCGCGATGTTAACCTACGAGCAGTACTTC. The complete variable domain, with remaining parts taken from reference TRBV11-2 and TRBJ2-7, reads EAGVAQSPRYKIIEKRQSVAFWCNPISGHATLYWYQQILGQGPKLLIQFQNNGVVDDSQLPKDRFSAERLKGVDSTLKIQPAKLEDSAVYLCASAMLTYEQYFGPGTRLTVT.

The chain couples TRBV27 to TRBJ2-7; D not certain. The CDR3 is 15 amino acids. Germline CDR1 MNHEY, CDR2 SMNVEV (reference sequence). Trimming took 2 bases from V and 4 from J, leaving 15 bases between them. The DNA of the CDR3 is TGTGCCAGCAGTTTAATGTGGCAGGCTGGGTACGAGCAGTACTTC. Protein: CASSLMWQAGYEQYF.

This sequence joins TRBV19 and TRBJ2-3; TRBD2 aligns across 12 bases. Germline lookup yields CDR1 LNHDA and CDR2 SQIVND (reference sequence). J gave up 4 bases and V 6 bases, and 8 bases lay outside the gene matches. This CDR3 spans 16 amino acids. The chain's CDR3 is CASRRASGRAADTQYF. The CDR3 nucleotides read TGTGCCAGTAGGAGGGCTAGCGGGAGGGCGGCAGATACGCAGTATTTT. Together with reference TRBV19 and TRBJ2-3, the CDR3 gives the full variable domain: DGGITQSPKYLFRKEGQNVTLSCEQNLNHDAMYWYRQDPGQGLRLIYYSQIVNDFQKGDIAEGYSVSREKKESFPLTVTSAQKNPTAFYLCASRRASGRAADTQYFGPGTRLTVL.

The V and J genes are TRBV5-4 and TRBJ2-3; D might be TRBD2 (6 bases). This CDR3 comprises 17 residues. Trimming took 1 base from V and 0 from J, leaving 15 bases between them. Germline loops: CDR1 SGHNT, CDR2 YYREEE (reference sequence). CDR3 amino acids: CASSLFVAGTSTDTQYF. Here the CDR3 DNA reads TGTGCCAGCAGCTTGTTTGTGGCGGGAACTAGCACAGATACGCAGTATTTT.

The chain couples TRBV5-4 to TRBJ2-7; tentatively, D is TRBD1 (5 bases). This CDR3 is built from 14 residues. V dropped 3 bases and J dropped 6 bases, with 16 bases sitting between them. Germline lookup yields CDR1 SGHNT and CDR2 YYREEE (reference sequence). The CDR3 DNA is TGTGCCAGCAGCTCTCCCCCTAGACAGACCGAGCAGTACTTC. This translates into CASSSPPRQTEQYF. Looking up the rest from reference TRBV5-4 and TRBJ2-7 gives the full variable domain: ETGVTQSPTHLIKTRGQQVTLRCSSQSGHNTVSWYQQALGQGPQFIFQYYREEENGRGNFPPRFSGLQFPNYSSELNVNALELDDSALYLCASSSPPRQTEQYFGPGTRLTVT.

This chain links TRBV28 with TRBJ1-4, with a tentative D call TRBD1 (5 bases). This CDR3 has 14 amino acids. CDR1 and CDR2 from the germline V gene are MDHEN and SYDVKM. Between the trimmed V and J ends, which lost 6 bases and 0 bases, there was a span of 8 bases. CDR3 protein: CASRGAATNEKLFF. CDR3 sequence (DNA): TGTGCCAGCAGAGGGGCTGCAACTAATGAAAAACTGTTTTTT. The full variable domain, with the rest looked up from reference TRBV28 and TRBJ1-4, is DVKVTQSSRYLVKRTGEKVFLECVQDMDHENMFWYRQDPGLGLRLIYFSYDVKMKEKGDIPEGYSVSREKKERFSLILESASTNQTSMYLCASRGAATNEKLFFGSGTQLSVL.

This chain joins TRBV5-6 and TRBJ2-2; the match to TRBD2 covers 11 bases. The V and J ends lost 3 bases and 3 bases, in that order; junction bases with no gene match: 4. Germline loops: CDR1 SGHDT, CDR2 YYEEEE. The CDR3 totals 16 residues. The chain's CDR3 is CASSSSGRRDTGELFF. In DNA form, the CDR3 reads TGTGCCAGCAGCTCTAGCGGGAGGCGGGACACCGGGGAGCTGTTTTTT.

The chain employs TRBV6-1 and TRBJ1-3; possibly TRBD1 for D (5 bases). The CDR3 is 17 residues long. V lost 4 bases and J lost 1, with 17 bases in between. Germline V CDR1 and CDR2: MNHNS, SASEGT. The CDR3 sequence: CASSVGPTATSGNTIYF. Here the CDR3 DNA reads TGTGCCAGCAGTGTGGGACCTACAGCGACTTCTGGAAACACCATATATTTT.

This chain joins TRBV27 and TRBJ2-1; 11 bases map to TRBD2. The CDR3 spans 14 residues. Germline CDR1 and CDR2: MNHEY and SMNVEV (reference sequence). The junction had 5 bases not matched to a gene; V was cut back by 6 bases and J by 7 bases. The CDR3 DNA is TGTGCCAGCAGATTGATAGCGGGGGGGAATGAGCAGTTCTTC. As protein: CASRLIAGGNEQFF.

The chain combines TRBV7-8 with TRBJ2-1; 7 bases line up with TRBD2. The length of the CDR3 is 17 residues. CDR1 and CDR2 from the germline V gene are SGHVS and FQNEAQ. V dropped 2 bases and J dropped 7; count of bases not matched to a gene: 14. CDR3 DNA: TGTGCCAGCAGCTTATCGTTTTGGATGATGGGAGGGAATGAGCAGTTCTTC. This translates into CASSLSFWMMGGNEQFF.